This entry concerns a single T cell receptor (beta chain). Assay used: immunoSEQ multiplex PCR; TCRdb lists only in-frame clones, some missing. The table shows 60,000 to 90,000 clones, with 85% to 95% occurring only once. CDR1 is SGDLS, CDR2 YYNGEE, per germline. CDR3 length: 15 residues. Trimming removed 0 bases at V and 2 bases at J, with 10 bases between. These data are taken from a study of technical replicates of blood from several donors. The sample taken for sequencing was T cells isolated from PBMCs. The TCR sequence derives from a human donor in good health. The V gene is TRBV9, the J gene TRBJ2-3, with D unclear. CDR3 residues: CASSVAAGTTDTQYF. The CDR3, as DNA: TGTGCCAGCAGCGTAGCCGCAGGCACCACAGATACGCAGTATTTT.